Shown below are 24 T cell receptor beta chains from a single sample sequenced in a study of regulatory T cells in long-lasting Graves disease. With iRepertoire HTBI primers and Arm-PCR of CDR3 regions, TCR beta libraries were built. TCRdb itself ran the multiplex PCR reads through MiXCR, one entry per CDR3 protein. The top ten clones hold under 20% of a sample with roughly 500,000 distinct CDR3 sequences, 11% to 15% of them seen once. Time point indicated: newly diagnosed GD, antithyroid drugs for less than 3 months. PBMC RNA served as the TCR library source. These data are also associated with another study on T cells in Graves' hyperthyroidism and ophthalmopathy.

The specimen was peripheral blood mononuclear cells (PBMCs), collected at new diagnosis, from a patient treated with antithyroid drugs. The receptors stem from a woman aged 45-59 years with Graves disease.

There are many counts of this clonotype. V gene TRBV2 combines with J gene TRBJ1-4; TRBD1 agrees at 9 bases. V was clipped by 6 bases and J by 6 bases; unmatched bases: 2. This CDR3 region has 13 residues. Germline assignment: CDR1 SNHLY and CDR2 FYNNEI. CDR3 bases: TGTGCCAGCAGGTGGACAGGGGATGAAAAACTGTTTTTT. It encodes CASRWTGDEKLFF.

This clonotype has at least ten counts. This chain joins TRBV12-3 or TRBV12-4 and TRBJ2-7; TRBD2 is a possible D gene (6 bases). Deletions cut 6 bases from V and 6 bases from J, with 9 bases between. The CDR3 runs to 11 residues. CDR3 in amino acids: CASSRDSEQYF. The CDR3 nucleotides are TGTGCCAGCAGCCGGGACTCCGAGCAGTACTTC.

In this sample, this clonotype turned up a few times. The chain joins TRBV19 to TRBJ1-5; D is possibly TRBD1 (5 bases). Germline V gives CDR1 LNHDA, CDR2 SQIVND (reference sequence). The CDR3 is 13 amino acids. Trimming pared 4 bases from V and 4 bases from J, leaving 8 bases between. The CDR3 bases are TGTGCCAGTAGTACTGACAGAAATCAGCCCCAGCATTTT. It translates to CASSTDRNQPQHF.

The chain has TRBV5-1 and TRBJ2-1; tentatively, D is TRBD2 (5 bases). Between the trimmed V and J ends, which lost 4 bases and 1 base, there was a span of 15 bases. Germline CDR1 and CDR2: SGHRS and YFSETQ. The CDR3 is 16 residues long. CDR3 DNA: TGCGCCAGCAGCACGGTAGCGCTTCGTTCCTACAATGAGCAGTTCTTC. It specifies CASSTVALRSYNEQFF.

In its sample, this clonotype was seen many times. This rearrangement joins TRBV3-1 to TRBJ2-3; D is unresolved. Germline values: CDR1 LGHDT, CDR2 YNNKEL (reference sequence). The CDR3 length is 14 residues. The V and J ends lost 0 bases and 0 bases respectively, with 4 bases between them. CDR3 coding DNA: TGTGCCAGCAGCCAAGATACCAGCACAGATACGCAGTATTTT. Protein product: CASSQDTSTDTQYF.

Concerning this clonotype itself: A read error may explain this, as a much larger clone is one base away. The chain joins TRBV28 to TRBJ1-1; D call uncertain. This CDR3 is built from 14 residues. Germline CDR1 and CDR2: MDHEN and SYDVKM. The CDR3 DNA follows: TGTGCCAGCAATTTACTGGGAGCGGGCACTGAAGCTTTCTTT. Protein product: CASNLLGAGTEAFF. Variable domain in full (rest from reference TRBV28 and TRBJ1-1): DVKVTQSSRYLVKRTGEKVFLECVQDMDHENMFWYRQDPGLGLRLIYFSYDVKMKEKGDIPEGYSVSREKKERFSLILESASTNQTSMYLCASNLLGAGTEAFFGQGTRLTVV.

In this sample, this clonotype turned up many times. In DNA form, the CDR3 reads TGCAGTGCCAGGACAGTCGCCTACACTGAAGCTTTCTTT. Translated: CSARTVAYTEAFF. The rearrangement joins TRBV20-1 to TRBJ1-1; D is possibly TRBD1 (6 bases). The CDR3 extends over 13 amino acids. Trimming stripped 6 bases from V and 3 bases from J, with 14 bases between. The germline gives CDR1 DFQATT, CDR2 SNEGSKA (reference sequence).

To note about this clonotype: This may be a read error, as it is one base from a much larger clone. The chain is built from TRBV11-1 and TRBJ1-2; maybe TRBD1 (5 bases). V was pared by 4 bases and J by 6 bases, with 18 bases between. Germline V CDR1 and CDR2: SGHAT, FQDESV (reference sequence). The CDR3 runs 15 residues. The CDR3 nucleotides are TGTGCCAGCAGCTCCCGAGCAGGGCAGACCGATGGCTACACCTTC. It specifies CASSSRAGQTDGYTF.

This clonotype was observed a few times. The chain has TRBV7-9 and TRBJ2-1; D possibly corresponds to TRBD2 (5 bases). Germline V gives CDR1 SEHNR, CDR2 FQNEAQ (reference sequence). This CDR3 region has 12 residues. V lost 4 bases and J lost 5, with 6 bases in between. Here the CDR3 DNA reads TGTGCCAGCAGCTATAGCGACAATGAGCAGTTCTTC. Protein product: CASSYSDNEQFF. Filled out from reference TRBV7-9 and TRBJ2-1, the complete variable domain reads DTGVSQNPRHKITKRGQNVTFRCDPISEHNRLYWYRQTLGQGPEFLTYFQNEAQLEKSRLLSDRFSAERPKGSFSTLEIQRTEQGDSAMYLCASSYSDNEQFFGPGTRLTVL.

The chain has TRBV20-1 and TRBJ2-7, with D perhaps TRBD1 (5 bases). V shed 7 bases and J shed 5 bases, with 18 bases lying between them. The CDR3 is made up of 13 amino acids. Germline CDR1 and CDR2: DFQATT and SNEGSKA (reference sequence). CDR3 region: CSGKDTRSNEQYF. In nucleotides, the CDR3 is TGCAGTGGTAAGGACACGCGTTCGAACGAGCAGTACTTC.

At least ten counts were recorded for this clonotype. The J gene is TRBJ2-1, the V gene TRBV3-1; D gene ambiguous. Deletions cut 1 base from V and 2 bases from J, with 6 bases between. The CDR3 consists of 14 residues. Per germline, CDR1 LGHDT and CDR2 YNNKEL (reference sequence). CDR3 loop: CASSQGVTYNEQFF. CDR3 DNA sequence: TGTGCCAGCAGCCAAGGTGTAACCTACAATGAGCAGTTCTTC.

This clonotype showed up just a few times. The chain employs TRBV3-1 and TRBJ2-1; 13 bases map to TRBD2. V was clipped by 1 base and J by 11 bases; unmatched bases: 2. The CDR3 is 14 residues long. Germline assignment: CDR1 LGHDT and CDR2 YNNKEL (reference sequence). CDR3 region: CASSQGTSGSQQFF. The CDR3 nucleotides are TGTGCCAGCAGCCAAGGGACTAGCGGGAGTCAGCAGTTCTTC.

This clonotype came up many times. CDR3: CASTQGALANQPQHF. The DNA of the CDR3 is TGTGCCAGCACCCAAGGCGCCCTGGCAAATCAGCCCCAGCATTTT. The chain joins TRBV28 to TRBJ1-5; no reliable D call. Trimming pared 7 bases from V and 4 bases from J, leaving 17 bases between. Germline V gene data show CDR1 as MDHEN and CDR2 as SYDVKM. This CDR3 has 15 amino acids.

This clonotype was recorded at least ten times. The rearrangement uses TRBV3-1 and TRBJ1-1, with D perhaps TRBD1 (6 bases). The V end was cut by 3 bases, the J end by 5 bases, with 13 bases between. Germline assignment: CDR1 LGHDT and CDR2 YNNKEL (reference sequence). The CDR3 is made up of 14 amino acids. CDR3 in amino acids: CASSQTGWNTEAFF. The CDR3, as DNA: TGTGCCAGCAGCCAGACAGGATGGAATACTGAAGCTTTCTTT. Based on the CDR3 plus reference TRBV3-1 and TRBJ1-1, the full variable domain is DTAVSQTPKYLVTQMGNDKSIKCEQNLGHDTMYWYKQDSKKFLKIMFSYNNKELIINETVPNRFSPKSPDKAHLNLHINSLELGDSAVYFCASSQTGWNTEAFFGQGTRLTVV.

The chain recombines TRBV18 with TRBJ2-3; no definite D call. The V and J ends lost 0 bases and 1 base respectively, with 17 bases between them. There are 18 residues in the CDR3. Germline V gene sequence: CDR1 KGHSH, CDR2 LQKENI. The CDR3 coding sequence is TGTGCCAGCTCACCACCCTCTTCATGGGGTGAAGGCACAGATACGCAGTATTTT. It encodes CASSPPSSWGEGTDTQYF.

The sample holds a few counts of this clonotype. The chain is built from TRBV7-9 and TRBJ1-4, with unresolved D. Germline values: CDR1 SEHNR, CDR2 FQNEAQ (reference sequence). Trimming took off 5 bases at V and 6 bases at J, with 16 bases between the two ends. This CDR3 comprises 15 residues. This CDR3 reads CASSVPAGSYEKLFF. CDR3 sequence (DNA): TGTGCCAGCAGCGTCCCCGCGGGATCTTATGAAAAACTGTTTTTT.

At least ten counts were recorded for this clonotype. CDR3 sequence reads: CASSIPQGPALYNEQFF. The CDR3 nucleotides read TGTGCCAGCAGTATCCCACAGGGACCAGCCCTGTACAATGAGCAGTTCTTC. The genes are TRBV6-1 and TRBJ2-1, with D possibly matching TRBD1 (6 bases). In germline, CDR1 is MNHNS, CDR2 SASEGT. CDR3 length: 17 amino acids. V gave up 5 bases and J gave up 4 bases, with 21 bases separating them.

This clonotype has at least ten counts. This chain links TRBV5-5 with TRBJ2-7; D tentatively reads TRBD1 or TRBD2 (5 bases each). The CDR3 is made up of 14 amino acids. Germline V gene sequence: CDR1 SGHKS, CDR2 YYEKEE (reference sequence). The V end was cut by 1 base, the J end by 6 bases, with 14 bases between. CDR3 in DNA: TGTGCCAGCAGCTTGTGGGGACCTGGAATCGAGCAGTACTTC. Protein product: CASSLWGPGIEQYF.

This clonotype was observed a few times. J is TRBJ1-2 and V is TRBV28; D gene ambiguous. This CDR3 spans 11 amino acids. Looked up from germline, CDR1 is MDHEN and CDR2 is SYDVKM. V was cut by 5 bases and J by 4 bases, with 5 bases left in between. CDR3 in DNA: TGTGCCAGCAGTCCTTCCTATGGCTACACCTTC. Amino acids: CASSPSYGYTF.

This chain connects TRBV5-8 to TRBJ1-2, with no clear D. This CDR3 has 15 amino acids. V lost 3 bases and J lost 3, with 15 bases in between. CDR1 and CDR2 from the germline V gene are SGHTS and YDEGEE. CDR3 region: CASSSRPRPDYGYTF. As DNA, the CDR3 is TGTGCCAGCAGCTCCAGACCGAGGCCAGACTATGGCTACACCTTC. Combining the CDR3 with reference TRBV5-8 and TRBJ1-2 gives the whole variable domain EAGVTQSPTHLIKTRGQQATLRCSPISGHTSVYWYQQALGLGLQFLLWYDEGEERNRGNFPPRFSGRQFPNYSSELNVNALELEDSALYLCASSSRPRPDYGYTFGSGTRLTVV.

This clonotype has ten or more counts. The rearrangement links TRBV28 to TRBJ2-5, with 11 bases identical to TRBD1. V gave up 5 bases and J gave up 13 bases; unmatched junction bases: 12. Germline V gives CDR1 MDHEN, CDR2 SYDVKM. There are 14 residues in the CDR3. The CDR3 DNA reads TGTGCCAGCAGTCAAGGACAGGGGGCTTCAGGAATGTACTTC. This translates into CASSQGQGASGMYF.

This clonotype has a count of ten or more. The V gene is TRBV27, the J gene TRBJ2-7; 9 bases map to TRBD2. Unmatched junction bases numbered 0, after V lost 6 bases and J lost 0 bases. This CDR3 region has 13 residues. The V gene's germline CDR1 is MNHEY and CDR2 SMNVEV (reference sequence). In DNA, the CDR3 is TGTGCCAGCAGACTAGCGGGCTCCTACGAGCAGTACTTC. Translated: CASRLAGSYEQYF.

This clonotype was picked up many times. The chain uses TRBV6-1 and TRBJ2-2; 10 bases map to TRBD2. Per the germline V gene, CDR1 is MNHNS and CDR2 is SASEGT. The CDR3 consists of 15 residues. V lost 10 bases, J lost 8 bases, and 13 bases stayed unmatched. Here the CDR3 reads CATFSLAGADGELFF. Written as DNA, the CDR3 is TGTGCCACCTTTTCTCTAGCGGGAGCGGATGGGGAGCTGTTTTTT.

This clonotype was seen many times. The chain employs TRBV11-2 and TRBJ2-3; TRBD2 matches 9 bases. The CDR3 consists of 17 residues. Germline values: CDR1 SGHAT, CDR2 FQNNGV. Losses at the gene ends were 5 bases for V and 2 bases for J; bases not matched to a gene: 11. The CDR3 coding sequence is TGTGCCAGCAGCCTCAGGGGGGGACTAGCCAACACAGATACGCAGTATTTT. It specifies CASSLRGGLANTDTQYF.